These 10 T cell receptor beta chains were all obtained from the same sample, sequenced in a study of PD-L1 blockade in urothelial cancer. The protocol was immunoSEQ multiplex PCR, while the TCRdb copy is restricted to in-frame clones and leaves out a portion. The table shows 40,000 to 45,000 clones, with more than 70% occurring only once. This specimen consisted of PBMCs, obtained around atezolizumab (anti-PD-L1) treatment. These TCRs come from a woman in her sixties or seventies with urothelial cancer.

This chain joins TRBV7-9 and TRBJ2-5; tentatively, D is TRBD1 (5 bases). The CDR3 is 16 residues long. Looked up from germline, CDR1 is SEHNR and CDR2 is FQNEAQ (reference sequence). Trimming pared 5 bases from V and 4 bases from J, leaving 20 bases between. CDR3 sequence reads: CASSQRRGRMRETQYF. CDR3 DNA: TGTGCCAGCAGCCAAAGAAGGGGCCGAATGAGAGAGACCCAGTACTTC.

The gene calls are TRBV28 and TRBJ2-2; the D gene is possibly TRBD2 (5 bases). The CDR3 covers 14 residues. Germline V gives CDR1 MDHEN, CDR2 SYDVKM. The ends were cut back, 5 bases at V and 2 bases at J, with 9 bases in the middle. CDR3 sequence reads: CASSISGNTGELFF. The CDR3 nucleotides read TGTGCCAGCAGTATCAGCGGAAACACCGGGGAGCTGTTTTTT.

The gene calls are TRBV7-2 and TRBJ2-7; TRBD2 agrees at 8 bases. After removal of 5 bases from V and 4 bases from J, the junction contained 7 bases not matched to a gene. Germline values: CDR1 SGHTA, CDR2 FQGNSA. The CDR3 runs to 14 residues. The DNA of the CDR3 is TGTGCCAGCAGCCCCCGGGCGGGGGGTTACGAGCAGTACTTC. Protein sequence: CASSPRAGGYEQYF.

This chain connects TRBV18 to TRBJ2-5, with D possibly TRBD2 on 5 matching bases. V lost 6 bases to trimming and J lost 3 bases, with 11 bases between them. The CDR3 sequence is 13 residues long. Germline V lookup: CDR1 KGHSH, CDR2 LQKENI. In DNA, the CDR3 is TGTGCCAGCTCGCTTCTCGGGAAAGAGACCCAGTACTTC. It encodes CASSLLGKETQYF.

The table lists this clone with a count of one. This chain's CDR3 is CASAGTNEQFF. For the CDR3, the DNA is TGCGCCAGCGCCGGGACAAATGAGCAGTTCTTC. V and J are TRBV5-1 and TRBJ2-1; tentatively, D is TRBD1 (6 bases). This CDR3 has 11 amino acids. Trimming shortened V by 7 bases and J by 7 bases, and 9 bases separated the two germline ends. In germline, CDR1 is SGHRS, CDR2 YFSETQ. The whole variable domain, filled in from reference TRBV5-1 and TRBJ2-1, reads KAGVTQTPRYLIKTRGQQVTLSCSPISGHRSVSWYQQTPGQGLQFLFEYFSETQRNKGNFPGRFSGRQFSNSRSEMNVSTLELGDSALYLCASAGTNEQFFGPGTRLTVL.

This chain uses TRBV27 with TRBJ2-3, with 8 bases that match TRBD2. CDR3 size: 17 residues. V was pared by 2 bases and J by 2 bases, with 9 bases of the junction left unmatched. The germline gives CDR1 MNHEY, CDR2 SMNVEV (reference sequence). CDR3 sequence (DNA): TGTGCCAGCAGTTTACTCCTTGGAGCGGGGGCCACAGATACGCAGTATTTT. Translated, it gives CASSLLLGAGATDTQYF.

The chain recombines TRBV18 with TRBJ2-5, with TRBD2 identical over 10 bases. Per the germline V gene, CDR1 is KGHSH and CDR2 is LQKENI. The J segment lost 5 bases and the V segment lost 1 base, leaving 16 bases of the junction unmatched. CDR3 length: 19 residues. CDR3 amino acids: CASSPLAGAGGSFVETQYF. CDR3 in DNA: TGTGCCAGCTCACCACTTGCCGGAGCGGGGGGGTCTTTTGTCGAGACCCAGTACTTC.

Points on this clone: Different DNA sequences within this sample yield the same CDR3. V gene TRBV18 combines with J gene TRBJ1-5; D gene ambiguous. There are 13 residues in the CDR3. Looked up from germline, CDR1 is KGHSH and CDR2 is LQKENI. V gave up 2 bases and J gave up 5 bases, with 7 bases separating them. The CDR3 is CASSPGGDQPQHF. The CDR3 DNA is TGTGCCAGCTCACCAGGCGGAGATCAGCCCCAGCATTTT.

The chain uses TRBV19 and TRBJ1-4; D ambiguous. The CDR3 length is 12 residues. Trimming took 5 bases from V and 8 from J, leaving 9 bases between them. Germline V gives CDR1 LNHDA, CDR2 SQIVND (reference sequence). DNA for the CDR3: TGTGCCAGTAGTGTGGCCTCGGAAAAACTGTTTTTT. Translation: CASSVASEKLFF.

The V call is TRBV5-1, the J call TRBJ1-3; D gene uncertain. Deletions cut 2 bases from V and 2 bases from J, with 11 bases between. This CDR3 contains 15 residues. From germline, CDR1 is SGHRS and CDR2 YFSETQ. In DNA form, the CDR3 reads TGCGCCAGCAGCTTTGGCAGAAACGCTGGAAACACCATATATTTT. Amino acids: CASSFGRNAGNTIYF.